This TCR beta chain was observed in a study of T cells after yellow fever vaccination. Study-wide results and caveats: Most clones from primary vaccination resurfaced after the booster (around 97% CD4, approximately 87% CD8). There was a possibility that FACS-sorted repertoires contained abundant clonotypes contaminating from the bulk population.

This clonotype was seen repeatedly, ten times or more. Its antigen remains unidentified. A 5'RACE template-switching step, the method used to make TCR cDNA, added a universal primer site and UMIs. One entry per CDR3 protein, called by TCRdb with MiXCR from the 5' RACE reads. The table shows some 120,000 distinct CDR3 sequences, with 8.4% occurring only once. Trimming pared 8 bases from V and 5 bases from J, leaving 9 bases between. The CDR3 totals 11 residues. Per germline, CDR1 MNHEY and CDR2 SVGAGI. The chain is built from TRBV6-5 and TRBJ2-5; D is unclear. The input for sequencing was CD8+ T cells sorted from PBMCs, taken 45 days after the yellow fever booster vaccination. The TCR sequence derives from a man aged 30 to 39 who received the YFV17D yellow fever vaccine. CDR3 in amino acids: CASHSPETQYF. In nucleotides, the CDR3 is TGTGCCAGCCATAGCCCCGAGACCCAGTACTTC.